This T cell receptor (beta chain) was found in a study of blood T cell repertoires in COVID-19. This clone was found a few times. Germline CDR1 is SGHRS and CDR2 is YFSETQ. This CDR3 is 13 amino acids long. The ends were cut back, 3 bases at V and 5 bases at J, with 11 bases in the middle. Clones were sequenced by immunoSEQ multiplex PCR, and TCRdb holds only the in-frame ones, with some missing. The sample gives under 140,000 clones, about 70% of which show up once; under 10% is in the top ten. This chain joins TRBV5-1 and TRBJ1-2, with D unresolved. This clonotype originated in a woman in her sixties or seventies with acute or convalescent COVID-19. Sequenced input: peripheral blood. DNA of the CDR3: TGCGCCAGCAGCTCCCGGAGTTGGTATGGCTACACCTTC. It encodes CASSSRSWYGYTF.